The 26 T cell receptor beta chains reported below all come from one sample, sequenced in a study of T-cell memory formation after mild COVID-19. One entry per CDR3 protein, called by TCRdb with MiXCR from the 5' RACE reads. The sample lists 300,000 or so distinct CDR3 sequences; roughly 15% were seen once. Sequencing was carried out using PBMCs or a T cell subset sorted from them (not recorded which). The receptors derive from a young man who had mild COVID-19 (a few samples of this study predate the infection). Cell type and time point are not known.

In its sample, this clonotype was seen a few times. This rearrangement joins TRBV6-2 or TRBV6-3 to TRBJ2-1; TRBD2 aligns across 10 bases. Germline V lookup: CDR1 MNHEY, CDR2 SVGEGT. The trim removed 6 bases at V and 1 base at J, leaving 3 bases unmatched. The CDR3 loop spans 15 amino acids. The CDR3 is CASSERGGSYNEQFF. The CDR3, as DNA: TGTGCCAGCAGCGAGCGGGGGGGATCCTACAATGAGCAGTTCTTC.

V is TRBV6-5 and J is TRBJ2-3; TRBD1 aligns across 7 bases. The germline V gene has CDR1 MNHEY and CDR2 SVGAGI. The J segment lost 5 bases and the V segment lost 5 bases, leaving 7 bases of the junction unmatched. The CDR3 has 14 residues. The CDR3 here is CASSRTGTGDTQYF. The CDR3 coding sequence is TGTGCCAGCAGTCGGACAGGAACGGGAGATACGCAGTATTTT.

The chain couples TRBV30 to TRBJ2-1; D is unclear. The CDR3 contains 11 residues. Deletions cut 1 base from V and 10 bases from J, with 8 bases between. Germline V lookup: CDR1 GTSNPN, CDR2 SVGIG (reference sequence). CDR3 DNA sequence: TGTGCCTGGAGTGACGCCGGCGAGCAGTTCTTC. Amino acid sequence: CAWSDAGEQFF.

This clonotype was seen ten or more times. The rearrangement joins TRBV5-1 to TRBJ2-3, with 9 bases fitting TRBD1. The trim removed 4 bases at V and 6 bases at J, leaving 6 bases unmatched. The CDR3 is made up of 14 amino acids. CDR1 and CDR2 from the germline V gene are SGHRS and YFSETQ. In DNA, the CDR3 is TGCGCCAGCAGCAAGGACAGGGGTGACGATACGCAGTATTTT. Protein sequence: CASSKDRGDDTQYF.

This clonotype has only a few counts. V usage is TRBV3-1 and J usage is TRBJ2-5, with 12 bases matching TRBD2. This CDR3 comprises 16 residues. Looked up from germline, CDR1 is LGHDT and CDR2 is YNNKEL (reference sequence). With V trimmed by 4 bases and J by 5 bases, 8 bases remained unmatched. CDR3 DNA sequence: TGTGCCAGCAGCCCTGGACTAGCGGGGCCCCCGGAGACCCAGTACTTC. Its translation: CASSPGLAGPPETQYF.

This clonotype was counted between two and nine times. This chain connects TRBV6-1 to TRBJ2-3, with TRBD2 identical over 9 bases. The CDR3 covers 16 residues. With 3 bases clipped from V and 4 bases from J, the junction kept 8 bases outside the gene matches. The germline V gene encodes CDR1 MNHNS and CDR2 SASEGT. The CDR3 region has the DNA TGTGCCAGCAGTGACTATGGCGGGGGGGCCTCAGATACGCAGTATTTT. Residues: CASSDYGGGASDTQYF.

This chain uses TRBV12-3 or TRBV12-4 with TRBJ1-1; D is perhaps TRBD1 (5 bases). The length of the CDR3 is 14 residues. The ends were cut back, 2 bases at V and 3 bases at J, with 10 bases in the middle. In DNA form, the CDR3 reads TGTGCCAGCAGTTTATTGGGGGAGGACACTGAAGCTTTCTTT. Translating gives CASSLLGEDTEAFF.

This clonotype has just a few counts. The CDR3 nucleotides read TGCGCCAGCAGCTTCGGGAGTACAAGCTCGGTCACCTTC. It yields the protein CASSFGSTSSVTF. This chain uses TRBV5-1 with TRBJ1-2; D remains unclear. Germline-derived CDR1 and CDR2 are SGHRS and YFSETQ. V was clipped by 2 bases and J by 13 bases, with 18 bases between them. The CDR3 is 13 amino acids. The whole variable domain, remainder taken from reference TRBV5-1 and TRBJ1-2, is KAGVTQTPRYLIKTRGQQVTLSCSPISGHRSVSWYQQTPGQGLQFLFEYFSETQRNKGNFPGRFSGRQFSNSRSEMNVSTLELGDSALYLCASSFGSTSSVTFGSGTRLTVV.

This clonotype was observed a handful of times. The chain has TRBV28 and TRBJ2-7; D unclear. The germline CDR1 and CDR2 sequences are MDHEN and SYDVKM. This CDR3 spans 12 amino acids. V shed 4 bases and J shed 9 bases, with 13 bases lying between them. For the CDR3, the DNA is TGTGCCAGCAGTTCCGACTTTACTGGGCAGTACGTC. Its translation is CASSSDFTGQYV.

The sample holds a few counts of this clonotype. The genes are TRBV6-5 and TRBJ2-3, with 9 bases matching TRBD1. The J segment lost 2 bases and the V segment lost 1 base, leaving 10 bases of the junction unmatched. Germline assignment: CDR1 MNHEY and CDR2 SVGAGI. This CDR3 is built from 18 residues. Here the CDR3 DNA reads TGTGCCAGCAGTTACTTGGGCCGGGACAGGGTCTTCACAGATACGCAGTATTTT. Protein product: CASSYLGRDRVFTDTQYF.

J is TRBJ1-4 and V is TRBV12-3 or TRBV12-4; 11 nucleotides line up with TRBD1. Germline trimming cut 6 bases from V and 8 bases from J; bases unmatched to any gene: 11. The CDR3 extends over 16 amino acids. CDR3 nucleotides: TGTGCCAGCAGCTCAAAAAGGACAGGGGGCGACGAAAAACTGTTTTTT. Its translation is CASSSKRTGGDEKLFF.

The chain joins TRBV5-1 to TRBJ2-7; possible D gene TRBD2, 5 bases. Trimming stripped 1 base from V and 5 bases from J, with 10 bases between. Germline V gene lookup returns CDR1 SGHRS and CDR2 YFSETQ. This CDR3 has 13 amino acids. This CDR3 reads CASSLRGTHEQYF. CDR3 DNA: TGCGCCAGCAGCTTGCGGGGTACCCACGAGCAGTACTTC.

V and J are TRBV6-5 and TRBJ2-3, with a weak D call TRBD2 (5 bases). V was pared by 0 bases and J by 3 bases, with 13 bases between. The CDR3 totals 16 residues. In germline, CDR1 is MNHEY, CDR2 SVGAGI. CDR3 loop: CASSYSGGRGTDTQYF. For the CDR3, the DNA is TGTGCCAGCAGTTACTCCGGCGGCCGGGGAACAGATACGCAGTATTTT.

The sample holds a few counts of this clonotype. The chain is built from TRBV5-6 and TRBJ2-7; 8 bases line up with TRBD1. CDR3 length: 14 residues. CDR1 is SGHDT, CDR2 YYEEEE, per germline. The J segment lost 5 bases and the V segment lost 3 bases, leaving 7 bases of the junction unmatched. In DNA form, the CDR3 reads TGTGCCAGCAGCTCCCGGGACAGGTCCCACGAGCAGTACGTC. It codes for CASSSRDRSHEQYV.

This clonotype came up a few times. The junction differs from germline at one of its ends, possibly a read error. The genes are TRBV3-1 and TRBJ2-1, with 9 bases fitting TRBD1. Germline V gives CDR1 LGHDT, CDR2 YNNKEL (reference sequence). The CDR3 is 17 residues long. Here the CDR3 reads CASSPRPGTGHYNERFF. CDR3 sequence (DNA): TGTGCCAGCAGCCCACGACCCGGGACAGGGCACTACAATGAGCGGTTCTTC.

V usage is TRBV5-6 and J usage is TRBJ2-3; 10 bases are a match to TRBD2. V lost 5 bases to trimming and J lost 2 bases; unmatched junction nucleotides: 11. This CDR3 has 17 amino acids. CDR1 is SGHDT and CDR2 is YYEEEE in the germline V gene. The CDR3 is CASRGVGSGGYTDTQYF. CDR3 DNA: TGTGCCAGCAGAGGTGTGGGTAGCGGGGGGTACACAGATACGCAGTATTTT.

The sample holds a few counts of this clonotype. V is TRBV20-1 and J is TRBJ1-1; tentatively, D is TRBD1 (6 bases). The length of the CDR3 is 13 residues. Germline V gene sequence: CDR1 DFQATT, CDR2 SNEGSKA (reference sequence). V was clipped by 4 bases and J by 10 bases, with 19 bases between them. CDR3 protein: CSAKGGETGRAFF. DNA of the CDR3: TGCAGTGCTAAGGGGGGGGAAACAGGGAGAGCTTTCTTT.

The J gene is TRBJ2-1, the V gene TRBV12-3 or TRBV12-4; D call uncertain. V was shortened by 2 bases and J by 5 bases, with 10 bases between the two germline ends. This CDR3 is 14 amino acids long. CDR3 loop: CASSLQESNNEQFF. The DNA of the CDR3 is TGTGCCAGCAGTTTACAGGAATCGAACAATGAGCAGTTCTTC.

This clonotype was picked up a small number of times. The rearrangement joins TRBV5-6 to TRBJ2-5; D is uncertain. The CDR3 has 16 residues. Germline V CDR1 and CDR2: SGHDT, YYEEEE. V lost 4 bases and J 1 base, leaving 17 bases between the germline ends. CDR3 nucleotides: TGTGCCAGCAGCCCTCGTATAGTTGTCTTCCAAGAGACCCAGTACTTC. Protein: CASSPRIVVFQETQYF.

The rearrangement joins TRBV5-1 to TRBJ2-5; no clear D. The CDR3 is 13 residues long. Trimming cost V 1 base and J 1 base, with 5 bases left between them. Germline loops: CDR1 SGHRS, CDR2 YFSETQ. The CDR3 DNA follows: TGCGCCAGCAGCTTGAATCCCCAAGAGACCCAGTACTTC. It yields the protein CASSLNPQETQYF.

The CDR3 reads CASSPGDDTEAFF. The CDR3 region has the DNA TGTGCCAGCAGCCCCGGGGATGACACTGAAGCTTTCTTT. This chain uses TRBV11-1 with TRBJ1-1; D is uncertain. V gave up 5 bases and J gave up 3 bases, with 10 bases separating them. The CDR3 has 13 residues. Per the germline V gene, CDR1 is SGHAT and CDR2 is FQDESV (reference sequence).

The chain has TRBV15 and TRBJ1-2; a weak D match, TRBD1 (6 bases). The CDR3 sequence is 17 residues long. Germline CDR1 is LNHNV and CDR2 is YYDKDF (reference sequence). Trimming stripped 5 bases from V and 8 bases from J, with 27 bases between. DNA of the CDR3: TGTGCCACCAGCGGACTCGGACAGCTCGGCCGGGCGGGAGGCTACACCTTC. This gives the protein CATSGLGQLGRAGGYTF. The variable domain in full, completed from reference TRBV15 and TRBJ1-2, reads DAMVIQNPRYQVTQFGKPVTLSCSQTLNHNVMYWYQQKSSQAPKLLFHYYDKDFNNEADTPDNFQSRRPNTSFCFLDIRSPGLGDTAMYLCATSGLGQLGRAGGYTFGSGTRLTVV.

The rearrangement uses TRBV30 and TRBJ1-1; D is ambiguous. The germline gives CDR1 GTSNPN, CDR2 SVGIG (reference sequence). V lost 0 bases, J lost 1 base, and 6 bases lay in between. The CDR3 covers 13 residues. CDR3 in amino acids: CAWSVTENTEAFF. CDR3 sequence (DNA): TGTGCCTGGAGTGTGACGGAGAACACTGAAGCTTTCTTT.

This clonotype has just a few counts. J is TRBJ2-1 and V is TRBV5-1; D remains ambiguous. There are 11 residues in the CDR3. V was shortened by 4 bases and J by 5 bases, with 4 bases between the two germline ends. In germline, CDR1 is SGHRS, CDR2 YFSETQ. The CDR3 DNA follows: TGCGCCAGCAGCATGAACAATGAGCAGTTCTTC. This gives the protein CASSMNNEQFF. The full variable domain, its missing parts supplied by reference TRBV5-1 and TRBJ2-1, is KAGVTQTPRYLIKTRGQQVTLSCSPISGHRSVSWYQQTPGQGLQFLFEYFSETQRNKGNFPGRFSGRQFSNSRSEMNVSTLELGDSALYLCASSMNNEQFFGPGTRLTVL.

This clonotype appeared a few times. The rearrangement joins TRBV12-3 or TRBV12-4 to TRBJ2-3; D remains unclear. This CDR3 spans 14 amino acids. V gave up 4 bases and J gave up 2 bases, with 10 bases separating them. CDR3 sequence reads: CASSWTQTTDTQYF. CDR3 DNA sequence: TGTGCCAGCAGTTGGACCCAAACCACAGATACGCAGTATTTT.

J is TRBJ2-7 and V is TRBV9, with D hard to call. The V end lost 4 bases, the J end lost 0 bases, and 14 bases lay between the germline ends. This CDR3 contains 15 residues. Germline CDR1 reads SGDLS; CDR2 reads YYNGEE. DNA of the CDR3: TGTGCCAGCAGCCCGCGAATGACATACTCCTACGAGCAGTACTTC. Its translation is CASSPRMTYSYEQYF.